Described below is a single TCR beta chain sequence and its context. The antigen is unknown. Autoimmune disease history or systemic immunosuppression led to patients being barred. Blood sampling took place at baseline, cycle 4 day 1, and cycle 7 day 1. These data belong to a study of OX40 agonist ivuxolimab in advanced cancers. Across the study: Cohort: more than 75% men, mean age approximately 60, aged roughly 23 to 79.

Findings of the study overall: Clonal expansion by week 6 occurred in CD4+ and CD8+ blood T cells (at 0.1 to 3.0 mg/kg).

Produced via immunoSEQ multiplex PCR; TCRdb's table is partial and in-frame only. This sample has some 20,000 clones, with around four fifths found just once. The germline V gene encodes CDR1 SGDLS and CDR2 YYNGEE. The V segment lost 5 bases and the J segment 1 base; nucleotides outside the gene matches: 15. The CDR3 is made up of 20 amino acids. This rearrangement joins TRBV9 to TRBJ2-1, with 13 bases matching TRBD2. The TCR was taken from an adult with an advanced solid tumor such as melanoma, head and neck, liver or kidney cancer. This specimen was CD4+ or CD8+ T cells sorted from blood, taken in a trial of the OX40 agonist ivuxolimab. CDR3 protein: CASSSRTSGSPIRSYNEQFF. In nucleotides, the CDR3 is TGTGCCAGCAGTTCGCGGACTAGCGGGAGCCCCATTAGATCCTACAATGAGCAGTTCTTC. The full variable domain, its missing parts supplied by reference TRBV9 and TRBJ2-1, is DSGVTQTPKHLITATGQRVTLRCSPRSGDLSVYWYQQSLDQGLQFLIQYYNGEERAKGNILERFSAQQFPDLHSELNLSSLELGDSALYFCASSSRTSGSPIRSYNEQFFGPGTRLTVL.